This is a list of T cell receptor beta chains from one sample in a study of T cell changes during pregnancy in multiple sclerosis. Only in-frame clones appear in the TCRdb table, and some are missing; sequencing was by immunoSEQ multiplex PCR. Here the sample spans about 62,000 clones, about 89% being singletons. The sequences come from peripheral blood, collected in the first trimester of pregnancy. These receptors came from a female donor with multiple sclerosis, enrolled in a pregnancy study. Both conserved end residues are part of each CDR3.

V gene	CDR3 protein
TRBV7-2	CASSFYAGTGANEQFF
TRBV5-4	CASGPTAGVGNEQFF
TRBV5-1	CASSPGQAPLAEAFF
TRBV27	CASSGGVRYNEQFF
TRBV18	CASSRSGVDSGNTIYF
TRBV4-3	CASSRSVAGGVDTGELFF
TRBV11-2	CASSTDKHTEAFF
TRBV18	CASSGQGNYEQYF
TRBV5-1	CASSLPGGIYNEQFF
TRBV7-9	CASSRIGQPGYTF
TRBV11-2	CASSSPGSLLYGYTF
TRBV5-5	CASTYYLGEAYEQYF
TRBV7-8	CASSLARDRAFEAFF
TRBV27	CASSFGGLSSPTYNEQFF
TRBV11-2	CASSFFRTPNTEAFF
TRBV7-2	CASSPQGDQPQHF
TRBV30	CASQTSSSGSYEQYF
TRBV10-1	CASSVPGLAGNEQFF
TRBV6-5	CASSSADQPQHF
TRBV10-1	CASSLSGANVLTF
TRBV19	CASSIQANYQPQHF
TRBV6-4	CASSEDSYTEAFF
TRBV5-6	CASSGGQGAYNEQFF
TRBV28	CATTTSRQGVDQPQHF
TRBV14	CASSHQALSTEAFF
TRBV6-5	CASSYGTGGLGAFF
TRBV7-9	CATQKGTGSGNTIYF
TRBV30	CAWSVWGGHQPQHF
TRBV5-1	CASSFRGQGRELFF
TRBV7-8	CASSLGGGQGRDEQFF
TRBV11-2	CASSPGLAGSTDTQYF
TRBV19	CASSISGELFF
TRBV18	CASSPLPSGGDTQYF
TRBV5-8	CASSPGQGNTEAFF
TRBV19	CASSGTGGNAIQYF
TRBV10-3	CAIGQGDQETQYF
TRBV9	CASSGRQGAWETQYF
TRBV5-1	CASSLVPDRGVGYTF
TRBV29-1	CSAGRASGEYEQYF
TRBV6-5	CASSYSTHLNTEAFF
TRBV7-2	CASSTSGTGYNEQFF
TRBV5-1	CASSLTGEYQPQHF
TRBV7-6	CASSLDSPRGNTIYF
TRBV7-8	CASSFMRDRGHRNTEAFF
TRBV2	CASSEIGRNQPQHF
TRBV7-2	CASSLGTEANYGYTF
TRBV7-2	CASTLSEDSYEQYF
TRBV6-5	CASSETGTGYEQYF
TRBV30	CASTRENTDTQYF
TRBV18	CASSPEGGGGSYGYTF
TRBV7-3	CASSLTHRGVTEAFF
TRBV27	CASSFPQRHNEQFF
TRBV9	CASSIPQGGLDTEAFF
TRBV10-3	CAISESVATDTQYF
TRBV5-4	CASSLDPSGRSYNEQFF
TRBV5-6	CASSPFGGSYNEQFF
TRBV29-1	CSVDSGSNNYGYTF
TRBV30	CAWSVYGTGDAWNFYNEQFF
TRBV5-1	CASSLGTGTEAFF